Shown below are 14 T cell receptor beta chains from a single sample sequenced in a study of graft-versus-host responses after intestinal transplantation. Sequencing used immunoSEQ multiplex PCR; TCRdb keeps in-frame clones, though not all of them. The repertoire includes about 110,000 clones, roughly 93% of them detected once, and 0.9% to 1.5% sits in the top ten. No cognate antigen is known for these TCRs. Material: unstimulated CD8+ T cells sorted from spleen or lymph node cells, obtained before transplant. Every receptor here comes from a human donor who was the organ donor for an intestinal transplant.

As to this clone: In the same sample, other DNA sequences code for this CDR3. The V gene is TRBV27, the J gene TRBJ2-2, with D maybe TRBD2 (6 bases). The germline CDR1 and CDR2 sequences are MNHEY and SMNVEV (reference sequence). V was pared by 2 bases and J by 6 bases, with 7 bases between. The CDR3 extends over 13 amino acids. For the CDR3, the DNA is TGTGCCAGCAGTTTAGGAGGGGCCGGGGAGCTGTTTTTT. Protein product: CASSLGGAGELFF.

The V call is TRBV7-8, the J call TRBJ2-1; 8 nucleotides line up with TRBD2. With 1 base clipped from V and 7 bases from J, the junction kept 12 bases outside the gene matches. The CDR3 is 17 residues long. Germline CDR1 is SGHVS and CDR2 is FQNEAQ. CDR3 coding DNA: TGTGCCAGCAGCTTAGTAGGTCGGGAGGGCGTGGTAAATGAGCAGTTCTTC. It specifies CASSLVGREGVVNEQFF.

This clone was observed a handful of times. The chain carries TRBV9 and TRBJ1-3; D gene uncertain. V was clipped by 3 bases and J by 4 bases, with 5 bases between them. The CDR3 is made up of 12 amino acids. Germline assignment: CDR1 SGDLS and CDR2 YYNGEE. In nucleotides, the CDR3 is TGTGCCAGCAGCGGGCAGGGAAACACCATATATTTT. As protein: CASSGQGNTIYF.

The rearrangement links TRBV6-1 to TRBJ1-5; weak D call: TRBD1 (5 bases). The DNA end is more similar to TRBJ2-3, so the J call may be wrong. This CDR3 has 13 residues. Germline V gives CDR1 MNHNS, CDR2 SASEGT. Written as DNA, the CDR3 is TGTGCCAGCAGTGAAGGGGGCTATCAGCCCCAGTATTTT. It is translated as CASSEGGYQPQYF.

The CDR3 DNA reads as TGTGCCAGCAGCTACCGAACAGTGGCCTACGAGCAGTACTTC. This encodes CASSYRTVAYEQYF. This rearrangement joins TRBV11-3 to TRBJ2-7; D is ambiguous. This CDR3 region has 14 residues. Germline CDR1 and CDR2: SGHNT and YENEEA. The ends were cut back, 4 bases at V and 2 bases at J, with 12 bases in the middle.

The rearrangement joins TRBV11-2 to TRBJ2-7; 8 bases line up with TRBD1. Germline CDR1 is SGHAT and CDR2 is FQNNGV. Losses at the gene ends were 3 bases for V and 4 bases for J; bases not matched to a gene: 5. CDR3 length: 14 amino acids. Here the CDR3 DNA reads TGTGCCAGCAGCTTGGGGACAGGAAAATACGAGCAGTACTTC. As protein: CASSLGTGKYEQYF.

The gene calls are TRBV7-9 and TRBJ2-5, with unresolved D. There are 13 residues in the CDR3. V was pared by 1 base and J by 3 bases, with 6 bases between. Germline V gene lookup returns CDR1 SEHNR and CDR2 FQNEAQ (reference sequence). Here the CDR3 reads CASSLGSKETQYF. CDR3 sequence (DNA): TGTGCCAGCAGCTTAGGTTCCAAAGAGACCCAGTACTTC.

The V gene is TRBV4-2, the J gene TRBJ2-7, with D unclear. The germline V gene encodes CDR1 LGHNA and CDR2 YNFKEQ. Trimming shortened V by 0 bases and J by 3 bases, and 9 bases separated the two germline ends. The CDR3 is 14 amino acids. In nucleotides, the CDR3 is TGTGCCAGCAGCCAAGATTTAGGCGTCTACGAGCAGTACTTC. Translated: CASSQDLGVYEQYF.

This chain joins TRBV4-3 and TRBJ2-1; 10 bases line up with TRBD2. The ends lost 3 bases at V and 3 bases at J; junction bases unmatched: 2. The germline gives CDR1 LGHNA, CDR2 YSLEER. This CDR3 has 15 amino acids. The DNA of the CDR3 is TGCGCCAGCAGCCAGCGACTAGCGGGCTACAATGAGCAGTTCTTC. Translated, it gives CASSQRLAGYNEQFF.

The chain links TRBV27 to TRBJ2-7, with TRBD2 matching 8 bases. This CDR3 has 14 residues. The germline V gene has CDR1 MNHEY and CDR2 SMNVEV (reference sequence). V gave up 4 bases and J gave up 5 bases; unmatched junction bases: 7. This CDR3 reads CASSYGGRSDEQYF. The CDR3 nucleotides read TGTGCCAGCAGTTACGGCGGGAGGTCGGACGAGCAGTACTTC.

The DNA of the CDR3 is TGTGCCAGCAGCTTAGGACAGAGCTACGAGCAGTACTTC. Translating gives CASSLGQSYEQYF. The V and J genes are TRBV13 and TRBJ2-7, with no clear D. V was pared by 0 bases and J by 3 bases, with 6 bases between. CDR3 length: 13 amino acids. Germline V gene data show CDR1 as PRHDT and CDR2 as FYEKMQ (reference sequence).

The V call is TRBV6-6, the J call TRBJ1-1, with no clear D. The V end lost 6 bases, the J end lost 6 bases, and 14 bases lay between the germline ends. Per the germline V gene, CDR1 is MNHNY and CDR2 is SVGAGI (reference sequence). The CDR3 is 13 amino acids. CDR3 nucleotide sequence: TGTGCCAGCAGCGTTCGAGAGGGAGCTGAAGCTTTCTTT. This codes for CASSVREGAEAFF.

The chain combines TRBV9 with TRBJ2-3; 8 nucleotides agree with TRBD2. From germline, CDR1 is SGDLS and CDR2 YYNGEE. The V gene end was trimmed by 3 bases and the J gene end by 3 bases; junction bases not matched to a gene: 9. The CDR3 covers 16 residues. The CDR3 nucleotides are TGTGCCAGCAGCGACCAAGCGGGAGAGGGAACAGATACGCAGTATTTT. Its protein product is CASSDQAGEGTDTQYF.

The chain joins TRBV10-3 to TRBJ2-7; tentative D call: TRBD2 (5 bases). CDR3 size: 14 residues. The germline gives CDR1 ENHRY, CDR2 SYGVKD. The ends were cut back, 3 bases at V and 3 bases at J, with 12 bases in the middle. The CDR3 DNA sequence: TGTGCCATCAGTGAAAGTGGACTGGTCTACGAGCAGTACTTC. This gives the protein CAISESGLVYEQYF.